The source of this TCR beta chain is a study of blood T cell repertoires in COVID-19. About the study: There were acute and convalescent COVID-19 samples, and they came from the United States, Italy and Spain.

Original methodology: Counts of nucleated cells, estimated from reference gene primer amplification, were obtained. Measured with immunoSEQ multiplex PCR; TCRdb has only the in-frame clones, and not every one. V and J calls plus clone size are reproduced from that table; the DNA served to infer D and trimming. The data hold around 500,000 clones, with over 75% observed a single time. V was trimmed by 5 bases and J by 3 bases, leaving 11 bases between them. This CDR3 is 15 amino acids long. Germline loops: CDR1 SGHAT, CDR2 FQNNGV. The chain couples TRBV11-2 to TRBJ1-6, with a tentative D call TRBD1 (6 bases). This TCR was sampled from a human donor in a cohort sampled during active COVID-19. The source material was peripheral blood. CDR3 residues: CASSPDSLYNSPLHF. As DNA, the CDR3 is TGTGCCAGCAGCCCGGACAGCCTCTATAATTCACCCCTCCACTTT.